The TCR beta chain under discussion was sequenced for a study of T-cell reconstitution after alpha-beta-depleted transplantation in children. General study results and limits: Most T-cell counts and diversity one year after the transplant came from T cells that were newly produced.

Molecular barcoding with unique molecular identifiers was used for the TCRbeta library. From the PCR reads, TCRdb called clonotypes with MiXCR, one entry per CDR3 protein. The data contain hundreds of thousands of distinct CDR3 sequences, under 20% of them singletons. In germline, CDR1 is SGHDN, CDR2 FVKESK. Trimming cost V 4 bases and J 6 bases, with 12 bases left between them. The CDR3 covers 13 residues. Details on this clonotype: Its cognate antigen is unknown.

The receptor was derived from a boy in the first two years of life who had a stem cell transplant for Wiskott-Aldrich syndrome, so the T cells may come from the graft donor. J is TRBJ2-5 and V is TRBV14; D call uncertain. The specimen comprised PBMCs, mostly from graft donor cells, sampled 360 days after TCRalphabeta/CD19-depleted stem cell transplant. The CDR3 nucleotides read TGTGCCAGCAGCCTCCACCCCGTCCAGACCCAGTACTTC. Translating it yields CASSLHPVQTQYF.